This T cell receptor beta chain was sequenced in a study of T cell responses to AZD1222 COVID-19 vaccine. Study-wide background: Pooling was applied to second doses at about 4 or about 12 weeks. Notes on the study in general: The reported proportion of spike-specific TCRs targeting unmutated variant regions was nearly half. Dominant at 160-218 and 743-854, vaccine-associated CD4 TCRs also spanned spike. Every sample of the repertoires postdated the peak T cell response.

Looked up from germline, CDR1 is SGHTA and CDR2 is FQGTGA. V was clipped by 4 bases and J by 0 bases, with 9 bases between them. This CDR3 spans 14 amino acids. Clones were read by immunoSEQ multiplex PCR, and TCRdb kept only the in-frame ones, dropping some. The data contain approximately 100,000 clones, just under 95% of them singletons. On this clone: Its matching antigen is unknown.

This specimen was peripheral blood, taken on day 0 of AZD1222 vaccination. This chain joins TRBV7-3 and TRBJ1-2; D remains unclear. This clonotype was obtained from an adult in good health. The DNA of the CDR3 is TGTGCCAGCAGCTCCTCCGGGGCTAACTATGGCTACACCTTC. It encodes CASSSSGANYGYTF.